This passage covers 4 T cell receptor beta chains from one sample sequenced in a study of cytomegalovirus exposure and HLA in healthy donors (dated by TCRdb to about 2017). Preparation of the library involved the immunoSEQ multiplex PCR assay. For the multiplex PCR, a mixture combining 60 forward primers for TCR Vbeta segments and 13 reverse primers for TCR Jbeta segments was used. TCRdb holds this immuneACCESS table with in-frame rearrangements only. Some clones are missing; in checked studies, unresolved V genes explain under half, and the rest has no known cause. For this sample there are about 120,000 clones; over 60% appear just once. The top ten clonotypes cover around 5% of the sample. Sequenced input: PBMCs. Receptors were obtained from a man aged 25 to 40 in good health and CMV-seropositive.

The chain has TRBV9 and TRBJ2-7, with 10 positions matching TRBD1. This CDR3 spans 16 amino acids. After removal of 0 bases from V and 7 bases from J, the junction contained 10 bases not matched to a gene. Germline CDR1 and CDR2: SGDLS and YYNGEE. The CDR3 sequence is CASSVGDRGTGYEQYF. DNA for the CDR3: TGTGCCAGCAGCGTAGGGGACAGGGGAACTGGATATGAGCAGTACTTC.

The chain has TRBV9 and TRBJ2-7, with D perhaps matching TRBD1 (6 bases). V gave up 3 bases and J gave up 9 bases, with 22 bases separating them. The CDR3 consists of 15 residues. Germline-derived CDR1 and CDR2 are SGDLS and YYNGEE. CDR3 bases: TGTGCCAGCAGCGCACAAGGGTACAGGGCTAGTGGGCAGTACTTC. Translation: CASSAQGYRASGQYF.

This clone showed up just once. The chain has TRBV7-3 and TRBJ1-2; 10 bases fit TRBD1. Germline CDR1 reads SGHTA; CDR2 reads FQGTGA. The ends lost 4 bases at V and 8 bases at J; junction bases unmatched: 7. The CDR3 covers 14 residues. CDR3 DNA sequence: TGTGCCAGCAGCTCCGACAGGGGGCCTTGGGGCTACACCTTC. Protein sequence: CASSSDRGPWGYTF. Variable domain in full (rest from reference TRBV7-3 and TRBJ1-2): GAGVSQTPSNKVTEKGKYVELRCDPISGHTALYWYRQSLGQGPEFLIYFQGTGAADDSGLPNDRFFAVRPEGSVSTLKIQRTERGDSAVYLCASSSDRGPWGYTFGSGTRLTVV.

The rearrangement joins TRBV5-1 to TRBJ2-7; perhaps TRBD1 as D (6 bases). This CDR3 is 17 amino acids long. The germline V and J ends were trimmed by 0 bases and 0 bases, with 16 bases remaining between them. Germline values: CDR1 SGHRS, CDR2 YFSETQ. The DNA of the CDR3 is TGCGCCAGCAGCTTGGGGGGAGTCCGGGACAACTCCTACGAGCAGTACTTC. This encodes CASSLGGVRDNSYEQYF.